This T cell receptor beta chain was obtained from a study of T cell changes during pregnancy in multiple sclerosis (dated by TCRdb to 2018 to 2020). For the study in its entirety: The study examined how the T cell repertoire changed over the course of pregnancy in women with multiple sclerosis.

The method behind the library was the immunoSEQ multiplex PCR assay. Imported from immuneACCESS, the table was reduced by TCRdb to in-frame sequences with V and J called. These copies leave out some clones; in studies compared against another copy, an unresolved V gene accounts for under half, and the cause of the remainder is not known. The sample table lists 100,000 to 150,000 clones, approximately 93% of them with a count of one. Roughly 6% of the sample is held by the ten biggest clonotypes. Worth noting for this clone: Its antigen specificity is not known. No quality values exist for individual bases; no much larger clone is one base distant.

At the junction V is shortened by 3 bases and J by 1 base, with 10 bases in between. The CDR3 holds 14 amino acids from the cysteine to the phenylalanine. Only the CDR3 DNA stays, 42 bases, in frame from base 1. From the germline V gene (reference sequence), CDR1 is SGHKS and CDR2 is YYEKEE. The sample here was peripheral blood, taken before pregnancy. Here the chain combines TRBV5-5 and TRBJ1-1, and perhaps TRBD1 as D gene, on 6 matching bases. This TCR derives from a female donor with multiple sclerosis, enrolled in a pregnancy study. The DNA sequence is as follows: TGTGCCAGCAGCTGGGGACACTCGAACACTGAAGCTTTCTTT. Translated, it gives CASSWGHSNTEAFF.